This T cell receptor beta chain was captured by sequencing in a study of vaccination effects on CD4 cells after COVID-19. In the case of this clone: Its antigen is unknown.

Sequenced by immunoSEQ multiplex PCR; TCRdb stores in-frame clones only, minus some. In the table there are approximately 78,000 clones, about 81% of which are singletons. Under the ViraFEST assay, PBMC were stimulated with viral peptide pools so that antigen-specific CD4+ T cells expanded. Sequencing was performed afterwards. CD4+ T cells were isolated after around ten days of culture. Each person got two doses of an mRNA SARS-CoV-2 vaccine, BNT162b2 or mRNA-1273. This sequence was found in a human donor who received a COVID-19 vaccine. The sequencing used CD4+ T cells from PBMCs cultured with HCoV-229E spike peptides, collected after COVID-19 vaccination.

The CDR3 sequence: CASSQSKRTGELFF. Written as DNA, the CDR3 is TGCGCCAGCAGTCAATCGAAAAGGACCGGGGAGCTGTTTTTT. The chain links TRBV23-1 to TRBJ2-2; the D is unclear. TRBV23-1 is marked as an open reading frame, function uncertain. Trimming left V 0 bases short and J 5 bases short, with 7 bases between. The CDR3 runs 14 residues.